This T cell receptor (beta chain) was recorded in a study of blood T cells in healthy people across ages (dated by TCRdb to between 2014 and 2017). Looking at the study overall: In model experiments, roughly one uniquely barcoded TCR beta cDNA molecule per two T cells was captured by template switching. The donors were split into four age groups: young (average around 15 years), middle-aged (around 40), aged (about 62) and long-lived (more than 80). Donors of different ages were randomly distributed across sequencing lanes to avoid experimental bias. Age-related changes in TCR beta repertoire diversity were measured in the study by deep sequencing normalized with unique cDNA molecular identifiers. Using the same blood draw, the study looked at two additional independent replicas of 1 million unique cDNA reads for two donors, one aged 18 to 29 and the other aged 80 or older.

The CDR3 runs 15 amino acids, cysteine and phenylalanine included. Kept here is only the CDR3 DNA, which spans 45 bases and is read in frame from base 1. The germline V end is reduced by 0 bases and the J end by 1 base; junction bases left unmatched: 2. CDR1 and CDR2 are drawn from the germline V gene: LGHNA, YSLEER. Overall study outcomes, separate from this receptor: Total diversity estimates from one million sequenced T cells were considered lower bounds and underestimates. As age increased, observed TCR beta diversity per million T cells dropped in a roughly linear way, and a significant reduction was already evident by age 40. There was a strong correlation between observed TCR beta diversity and the percentage of naive T cells measured by flow cytometry. The long-lived group showed more naive CD4+ T cells, fewer expanded clones and increased TCR diversity than the aged group, suggesting age selection. Since profiling was done on bulk unsorted PBMCs, naive and antigen-experienced compartments could not be conclusively compared. Because the CMV infection status of the donors was unknown, age-related changes in expanded clonotypes may potentially have been confounded.

The donors were some 36 Caucasian individuals from Russia, aged roughly 6 to 100 years, who were systemically healthy. Approximately 9.7 milliliters of peripheral blood were drawn from each donor into EDTA-treated Vacutainer tubes. PBMCs were isolated by Ficoll-Paque density-gradient centrifugation, with at least 6 million obtained per sample. Trizol reagent was used to extract total RNA from PBMCs, with at least 6 micrograms per sample. Naive CD45RAhigh/CD27high T cell percentages were measured by flow cytometry on a PBMC aliquot from every donor. Library generation was performed with 5' RACE. A second PCR of about 6 to 12 cycles was run with a J-beta primer mix and a sample-barcoded 5' primer. Each TCR beta cDNA molecule received a unique molecular identifier from a template-switch 5' adaptor carrying 12 random nucleotides. Each sample yielded at least 2.5 million CDR3-containing paired-end reads. The Mint cDNA synthesis kit, primed by a TRBC-specific oligonucleotide, was used to synthesize first-strand cDNA from all RNA. Following uracil-DNA glycosylase treatment, all cDNA underwent a first 18-cycle PCR with the universal primers M1SS and BC2_uni_R. From the authors' description of their analysis: For normalization, 1 million high-quality reads, each with a distinct molecular identifier, were randomly selected from each sample. Instead of being binned into consensus sequences, reads with shared molecular identifiers were discarded. CDR3 identification, clonotype clustering and error correction used MiTCR with a Q25 quality threshold and the strictest error-elimination algorithm. A nonparametric unseen species model using Euler transformation provided a lower-bound estimate of total TCR beta diversity. Through fastp at Q25 and MiXCR, TCRdb rebuilt clones from the public reads, retaining in-frame beta chains. Records with the same CDR3 protein are collapsed into one entry carrying the most frequent genes and DNA. The authors' filters were not applied to this entry. For this sample there are fewer than 2,000,000 distinct CDR3 sequences; more than 35% appear just once. More than 20% of the sample is held by the ten biggest clonotypes.

This clonotype was detected ten times or more. Its antigen remains unidentified. No much larger clone exists at a distance of one base, and base qualities are not known. This sequence originates from a human donor in good health. The receptor chain draws on TRBV4-3 and TRBJ2-5; TRBD1 fits 7 bases in the junction. Sequencing was performed on blood. The nucleotide sequence reads as follows: TGCGCCAGCAGCCAAGACGGGACAGTCCAAGAGACCCAGTACTTC. Its translation is CASSQDGTVQETQYF.